These 5 T cell receptor beta chains share one sample of origin, sequenced in a study of blood T cell repertoires in COVID-19. TCRdb's copy holds only in-frame clones and misses some; the assay was immunoSEQ multiplex PCR. The repertoire holds 100,000 to 120,000 clones, with roughly 79% as singletons. Sequencing was done on a sample of peripheral blood. The receptors shown here come from a woman in her seventies with acute or convalescent COVID-19.

The J gene is TRBJ2-7, the V gene TRBV7-8, with TRBD1 identical over 7 bases. This CDR3 has 13 residues. Germline V gives CDR1 SGHVS, CDR2 FQNEAQ. V trimming: 6 bases; J trimming: 4 bases; junction bases outside the gene matches: 6. In DNA form, the CDR3 reads TGTGCCAGCAGGTCAGGGGGATTATACGAGCAGTACTTC. This encodes CASRSGGLYEQYF.

This chain links TRBV7-9 with TRBJ1-1; TRBD1 is a possible D gene (5 bases). The CDR3 is 14 residues long. The germline CDR1 and CDR2 sequences are SEHNR and FQNEAQ (reference sequence). Between the trimmed V and J ends, which lost 0 bases and 5 bases, there was a span of 10 bases. The CDR3 DNA sequence: TGTGCCAGCAGCTTAGCAGGGGAGGGTACTGAAGCTTTCTTT. Residues: CASSLAGEGTEAFF.

The chain employs TRBV19 and TRBJ2-3; 7 bases fit TRBD1. CDR1 is LNHDA, CDR2 SQIVND, per germline (reference sequence). V was clipped by 4 bases and J by 1 base; unmatched bases: 5. This CDR3 is 15 amino acids long. In DNA, the CDR3 is TGTGCCAGTAGTAGGATGACAGGGCGCACAGATACGCAGTATTTT. This sequence encodes CASSRMTGRTDTQYF. Using reference TRBV19 and TRBJ2-3 for the parts outside the CDR3, the full variable domain is DGGITQSPKYLFRKEGQNVTLSCEQNLNHDAMYWYRQDPGQGLRLIYYSQIVNDFQKGDIAEGYSVSREKKESFPLTVTSAQKNPTAFYLCASSRMTGRTDTQYFGPGTRLTVL.

This sequence joins TRBV7-2 and TRBJ2-5; D not resolved. The CDR3 extends over 17 amino acids. Germline values: CDR1 SGHTA, CDR2 FQGNSA. The germline V and J ends were trimmed by 3 bases and 0 bases, with 17 bases remaining between them. CDR3 coding DNA: TGTGCCAGCAGCTTGGCTTACCGAGGCCAGTACCAAGAGACCCAGTACTTC. This codes for CASSLAYRGQYQETQYF.

Only a few counts were recorded for this clone. The CDR3 DNA reads as TGTGCTAGTGGTTTGGCACCCAGACTAGCGGGAGTCACTGAGCAGTTCTTC. Residues: CASGLAPRLAGVTEQFF. J is TRBJ2-1 and V is TRBV12-5; 12 nucleotides agree with TRBD2. This CDR3 has 17 residues. V lost 1 base, J lost 9 bases, and 10 bases stayed unmatched. Germline values: CDR1 LGHNT, CDR2 FRNRAP.